This T cell receptor (beta chain) originates from a study of T cells in Graves' hyperthyroidism and ophthalmopathy. About the research overall: Peripheral blood draws took place at initial diagnosis, ahead of any treatment.

What was amplified from RNA transcripts were TCR beta CDR3 regions. The primer set for the first-round RT-PCR of the TCR CDR3 was HTBI. TCRdb analysed the multiplex PCR reads with MiXCR anew, one entry per CDR3 protein. There are about 400,000 distinct CDR3 sequences in the sample; 14% to 15% occur only once, and 32% lies in the top ten. This clonotype was seen a few times. Its antigen remains unidentified. Stable hyperthyroidism: no ophthalmopathy progression over 18 months of follow-up. Thyroid ultrasound and orbital computed tomography, with clinical symptoms and serum thyroxine and TRAb, informed diagnoses. CDR1 and CDR2 from the germline V gene are SQVTM and ANQGSEA. There are 14 residues in the CDR3. V lost 6 bases to trimming and J lost 2 bases, with 17 bases between them. Findings and caveats of the study: A model using 13 V-J features told ophthalmopathy apart from stable hyperthyroidism.

The gene calls are TRBV29-1 and TRBJ2-7; no clear D gene. The source material was blood. This receptor was identified in a woman between 25 and 40 years old with Graves' hyperthyroidism. CDR3 nucleotide sequence: TGCAGCGTGATCTCCGGTACAGAAACCTACGAGCAGTACTTC. Translating it yields CSVISGTETYEQYF.